What follows are 28 T cell receptor beta chains derived from one specimen sequenced in a study of chemoradiotherapy in HPV16-positive cancers. Profiled with immunoSEQ multiplex PCR; TCRdb holds only in-frame clones, not every one. The sample has around 8,100 clones; roughly nine tenths are singletons. The sample in question was blood, obtained from a patient who underwent chemoradiotherapy. The receptors here all came from a human donor with HPV-associated anogenital cancer.

The chain recombines TRBV7-8 with TRBJ2-1; 11 positions match TRBD1. CDR3 length: 18 amino acids. Germline trimming cut 1 base from V and 5 bases from J; bases unmatched to any gene: 10. The germline V gene has CDR1 SGHVS and CDR2 FQNEAQ. In nucleotides, the CDR3 is TGTGCCAGCAGCTTAGTAAAAGGACAGGGGGCGCTTGACAATGAGCAGTTCTTC. As protein: CASSLVKGQGALDNEQFF.

The gene calls are TRBV29-1 and TRBJ1-5; 7 bases line up with TRBD1. Germline assignment: CDR1 SQVTM and CDR2 ANQGSEA. The trim removed 4 bases at V and 1 base at J, leaving 1 base unmatched. This CDR3 has 13 residues. DNA for the CDR3: TGCAGCGTTGTGGGACAGAGCAATCAGCCCCAGCATTTT. Translation: CSVVGQSNQPQHF.

This clone came up a few times. The genes are TRBV6-1 and TRBJ1-5; D possibly corresponds to TRBD1 (5 bases). This CDR3 spans 15 amino acids. Trimming removed 3 bases from V and 7 bases from J, with 16 bases in between. Germline V gives CDR1 MNHNS, CDR2 SASEGT. DNA for the CDR3: TGTGCCAGCAGTGAGGAGGGAGGGACCAACCAGCCCCAGCATTTT. Encoded protein: CASSEEGGTNQPQHF.

The chain employs TRBV9 and TRBJ2-3; TRBD2 aligns across 11 bases. From germline, CDR1 is SGDLS and CDR2 YYNGEE. V was clipped by 4 bases and J by 2 bases; unmatched bases: 3. The CDR3 loop spans 15 amino acids. CDR3: CASSLSGGATDTQYF. The CDR3 region has the DNA TGTGCCAGCAGCCTTAGCGGGGGGGCCACAGATACGCAGTATTTT.

This rearrangement joins TRBV7-9 to TRBJ1-3; no clear D gene. V was shortened by 1 base and J by 3 bases, with 7 bases between the two germline ends. This CDR3 is built from 14 residues. In germline, CDR1 is SEHNR, CDR2 FQNEAQ (reference sequence). CDR3 protein: CASSLGGGGNTIYF. The CDR3 DNA is TGTGCCAGCAGCTTAGGGGGAGGTGGAAACACCATATATTTT.

This clone appeared once. The chain has TRBV7-2 and TRBJ1-6, with D perhaps TRBD1 (5 bases). Trimming pared 1 base from V and 6 bases from J, leaving 10 bases between. This CDR3 comprises 15 residues. Germline CDR1 and CDR2: SGHTA and FQGNSA. CDR3 DNA: TGTGCCAGCAGCTTAGTCGGGGGTGGTAATTCACCCCTCCACTTT. It encodes CASSLVGGGNSPLHF.

The J gene is TRBJ2-3, the V gene TRBV7-9; 7 nucleotides match TRBD2. The CDR3 spans 18 residues. CDR1 is SEHNR and CDR2 is FQNEAQ in the germline V gene (reference sequence). V lost 0 bases to trimming and J lost 0 bases; unmatched junction nucleotides: 9. CDR3 DNA: TGTGCCAGCAGCTTAGCAAGGGGAGGGGCAGGTAGCACAGATACGCAGTATTTT. Translated: CASSLARGGAGSTDTQYF.

This chain connects TRBV5-1 to TRBJ2-2, with 15 bases fitting TRBD2. Unmatched junction bases numbered 8, after V lost 2 bases and J lost 6 bases. The CDR3 runs 18 residues. From germline, CDR1 is SGHRS and CDR2 YFSETQ. In DNA, the CDR3 is TGCGCCAGCAGCTTCGGACTAGCGGGGGGGCTTTTCGCCGGGGAGCTGTTTTTT. It encodes CASSFGLAGGLFAGELFF.

This chain links TRBV10-3 with TRBJ1-1; 9 bases map to TRBD1. Germline CDR1 reads ENHRY; CDR2 reads SYGVKD. Trimming took 10 bases from V and 5 from J; bases not matched to a gene: 5. The CDR3 is 12 amino acids. The chain's CDR3 is CATGTGSTEAFF. CDR3 coding DNA: TGTGCCACCGGGACAGGGTCTACTGAAGCTTTCTTT.

This chain joins TRBV7-9 and TRBJ2-5; D ambiguous. The germline CDR1 and CDR2 sequences are SEHNR and FQNEAQ (reference sequence). The CDR3 covers 12 residues. V shed 4 bases and J shed 2 bases, with 5 bases lying between them. The CDR3: CASSSSQETQYF. The CDR3 nucleotides are TGTGCCAGCAGCTCGAGTCAAGAGACCCAGTACTTC.

This chain connects TRBV7-8 to TRBJ2-3; TRBD1 might be the D (5 bases). Trimming shortened V by 5 bases and J by 6 bases, and 12 bases separated the two germline ends. The CDR3 sequence is 13 residues long. The V gene's germline CDR1 is SGHVS and CDR2 FQNEAQ. This chain's CDR3 is CASSLRGADTQYF. The CDR3 DNA follows: TGTGCCAGCAGCCTTAGGGGTGCGGATACGCAGTATTTT.

The chain combines TRBV4-1 with TRBJ2-5; 12 nucleotides agree with TRBD2. There are 15 residues in the CDR3. Germline values: CDR1 MGHRA, CDR2 YSYEKL. V was clipped by 6 bases and J by 4 bases; unmatched bases: 6. The CDR3, as DNA: TGCGCCAGCAGTCGGACTAGCGGGATCCGAGAGACCCAGTACTTC. It translates to CASSRTSGIRETQYF.

This clone has only a few counts. The genes are TRBV5-5 and TRBJ2-2, with a weak D call TRBD1 (6 bases). This CDR3 comprises 14 residues. The V end was cut by 3 bases, the J end by 5 bases, with 11 bases between. Looked up from germline, CDR1 is SGHKS and CDR2 is YYEKEE (reference sequence). CDR3 amino acids: CASSSGTTTGELFF. The CDR3, as DNA: TGTGCCAGCAGCTCCGGGACAACAACCGGGGAGCTGTTTTTT.

V gene TRBV5-1 combines with J gene TRBJ1-2; the match to TRBD1 covers 10 bases. The V segment lost 4 bases and the J segment 7 bases; nucleotides outside the gene matches: 16. CDR3 length: 17 residues. From germline, CDR1 is SGHRS and CDR2 YFSETQ. This CDR3 reads CASSPRAWGTGEGGYTF. The CDR3 DNA is TGCGCCAGCAGCCCCCGGGCCTGGGGGACAGGGGAAGGTGGCTACACCTTC. The full variable domain, in which reference TRBV5-1 and TRBJ1-2 provide the parts outside the CDR3, is KAGVTQTPRYLIKTRGQQVTLSCSPISGHRSVSWYQQTPGQGLQFLFEYFSETQRNKGNFPGRFSGRQFSNSRSEMNVSTLELGDSALYLCASSPRAWGTGEGGYTFGSGTRLTVV.

CDR3 amino acids: CASSSETKNSPLHF. CDR3 bases: TGTGCCAGCAGCTCTGAAACCAAAAATTCACCCCTCCACTTT. V is TRBV5-5 and J is TRBJ1-6; D not certain. Germline V gives CDR1 SGHKS, CDR2 YYEKEE (reference sequence). CDR3 length: 14 residues. V lost 3 bases to trimming and J lost 7 bases, with 11 bases between them.

The V gene is TRBV7-7, the J gene TRBJ2-2; D perhaps matches TRBD2 (6 bases). Germline lookup yields CDR1 SSHAT and CDR2 FNYEAQ (reference sequence). V gave up 1 base and J gave up 4 bases, with 13 bases separating them. The CDR3 is made up of 16 amino acids. For the CDR3, the DNA is TGTGCCAGCAGCTTAGATTTCCGGGGGTCCACCGGGGAGCTGTTTTTT. It encodes CASSLDFRGSTGELFF.

The chain has TRBV27 and TRBJ1-1, with D maybe TRBD1 (5 bases). Per germline, CDR1 MNHEY and CDR2 SMNVEV (reference sequence). Deletions cut 5 bases from V and 10 bases from J, with 20 bases between. CDR3 length: 14 amino acids. The CDR3, as DNA: TGTGCCAGCAGTCCTTCGCCAGGGAGGGTAGGAGCTTTCTTT. Translation: CASSPSPGRVGAFF.

The rearrangement uses TRBV6-6 and TRBJ2-7, with TRBD1 identical over 10 bases. The ends lost 6 bases at V and 7 bases at J; junction bases unmatched: 3. From germline, CDR1 is MNHNY and CDR2 SVGAGI (reference sequence). CDR3 size: 12 residues. DNA of the CDR3: TGTGCCAGCAGGGACAGGGGGAGGGAGCAGTACGTC. Its protein product is CASRDRGREQYV.

The rearrangement uses TRBV5-4 and TRBJ2-2; D unresolved. This CDR3 region has 14 residues. The germline V gene has CDR1 SGHNT and CDR2 YYREEE (reference sequence). The V and J ends lost 3 bases and 6 bases respectively, with 12 bases between them. The CDR3 nucleotides are TGTGCCAGCAGCTCCAGGAGTATGGCCGGGGAGCTGTTTTTT. It is translated as CASSSRSMAGELFF.

The V and J genes are TRBV4-2 and TRBJ2-2; TRBD2 matches at 11 bases. There are 17 residues in the CDR3. Germline V gives CDR1 LGHNA, CDR2 YNFKEQ. Losses at the gene ends were 5 bases for V and 2 bases for J; bases not matched to a gene: 7. CDR3 region: CASSVSLAGVNTGELFF. DNA for the CDR3: TGTGCCAGCAGCGTATCACTAGCGGGGGTTAACACCGGGGAGCTGTTTTTT.

This clone was picked up one time. CDR3 bases: TGTGCCAGCAGTGAAGCAGGCATAACTACCAATGAAAAACTGTTTTTT. Translating it yields CASSEAGITTNEKLFF. J is TRBJ1-4 and V is TRBV6-1, with unresolved D. The CDR3 is 16 residues long. With 0 bases removed from V and 5 bases from J, the gap between germline ends came to 13 bases. Per the germline V gene, CDR1 is MNHNS and CDR2 is SASEGT.

The V call is TRBV4-1, the J call TRBJ1-2; D is perhaps TRBD1 (5 bases). V was trimmed by 1 base and J by 7 bases, leaving 22 bases between them. Per the germline V gene, CDR1 is MGHRA and CDR2 is YSYEKL. The CDR3 is 17 amino acids. The CDR3 protein is CASSQVNLVGTRGGYTF. The CDR3 nucleotides read TGCGCCAGCAGCCAAGTTAATTTGGTCGGGACCCGCGGTGGCTACACCTTC.

This clone was picked up one time. The rearrangement links TRBV21-1 to TRBJ1-1. TRBV21-1 is described as a pseudogene. CDR3 length equals 15 residues. The CDR3, as DNA: TGTGCCAGCAGGATAGGTATAGCTATTCGCACTGAAGCTTTCTTT. Amino acid sequence: CASRIGIAIRTEAFF.

The V and J genes are TRBV9 and TRBJ2-1; the D gene is possibly TRBD2 (6 bases). The CDR3 contains 14 residues. Per the germline V gene, CDR1 is SGDLS and CDR2 is YYNGEE. V lost 2 bases and J 8 bases, leaving 14 bases between the germline ends. The CDR3 spells CASSVGISGDEQFF. The CDR3 DNA reads as TGTGCCAGCAGCGTTGGGATCTCGGGGGATGAGCAGTTCTTC.

The rearrangement links TRBV6-5 to TRBJ1-5; no clear D. This CDR3 is built from 14 residues. V was cut by 7 bases and J by 1 base, with 11 bases left in between. Germline loops: CDR1 MNHEY, CDR2 SVGAGI. In DNA form, the CDR3 reads TGTGCCAGCATGCAATTCGGGAGCAATCAGCCCCAGCATTTT. Amino acids: CASMQFGSNQPQHF.

The sample holds a few counts of this clone. The chain uses TRBV7-9 and TRBJ2-7; D is unclear. Germline lookup yields CDR1 SEHNR and CDR2 FQNEAQ (reference sequence). Trimming cost V 4 bases and J 0 bases, with 4 bases left between them. This CDR3 is 12 amino acids long. CDR3 region: CASSSVSYEQYV. In nucleotides, the CDR3 is TGTGCCAGCAGCTCAGTCTCCTACGAGCAGTACGTC.

The chain couples TRBV4-3 to TRBJ1-3; D unclear. The CDR3 sequence is 15 residues long. Germline CDR1 is LGHNA and CDR2 is YSLEER. The V end was cut by 5 bases, the J end by 0 bases, with 11 bases between. The CDR3, as DNA: TGCGCCAGCAGCGATACAGCGCTCTCTGGAAACACCATATATTTT. Its translation is CASSDTALSGNTIYF.

The rearrangement uses TRBV16 and TRBJ2-7; D is unclear. This CDR3 region has 11 residues. V was shortened by 3 bases and J by 3 bases, with 3 bases between the two germline ends. Germline values: CDR1 KGHSY, CDR2 FQNENV. CDR3 amino acids: CASSHGYEQYF. In DNA, the CDR3 is TGTGCCAGCAGCCATGGCTACGAGCAGTACTTC.